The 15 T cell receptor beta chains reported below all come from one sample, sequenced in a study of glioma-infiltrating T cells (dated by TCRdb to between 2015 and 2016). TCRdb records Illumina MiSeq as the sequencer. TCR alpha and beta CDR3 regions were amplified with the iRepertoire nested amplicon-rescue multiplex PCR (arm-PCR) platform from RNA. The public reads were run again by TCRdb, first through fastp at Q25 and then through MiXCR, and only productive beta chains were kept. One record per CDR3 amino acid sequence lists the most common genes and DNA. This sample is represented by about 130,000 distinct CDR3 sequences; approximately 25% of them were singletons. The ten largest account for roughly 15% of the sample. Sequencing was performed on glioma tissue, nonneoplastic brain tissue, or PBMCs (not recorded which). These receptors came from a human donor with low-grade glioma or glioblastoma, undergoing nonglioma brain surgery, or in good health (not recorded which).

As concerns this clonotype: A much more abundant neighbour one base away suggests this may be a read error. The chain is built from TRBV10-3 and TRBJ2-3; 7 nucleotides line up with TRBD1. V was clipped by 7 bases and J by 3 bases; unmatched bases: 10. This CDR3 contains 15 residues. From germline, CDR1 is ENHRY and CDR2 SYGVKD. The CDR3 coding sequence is TGTGCCATCAAGGGGGACAGCTATAAAACAGATACGCAGTATTTT. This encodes CAIKGDSYKTDTQYF.

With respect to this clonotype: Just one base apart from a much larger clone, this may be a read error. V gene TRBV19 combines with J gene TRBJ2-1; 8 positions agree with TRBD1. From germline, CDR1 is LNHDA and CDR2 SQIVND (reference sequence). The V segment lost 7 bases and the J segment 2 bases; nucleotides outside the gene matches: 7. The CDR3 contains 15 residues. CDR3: CASTPQGATYNEQFF. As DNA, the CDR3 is TGTGCCAGTACCCCGCAGGGGGCTACCTACAATGAGCAGTTCTTC.

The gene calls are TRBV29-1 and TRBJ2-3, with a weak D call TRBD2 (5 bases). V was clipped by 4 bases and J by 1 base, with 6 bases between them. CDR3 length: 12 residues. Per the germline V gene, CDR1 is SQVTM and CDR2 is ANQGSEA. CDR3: CSVVSGTDTQYF. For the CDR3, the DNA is TGCAGCGTTGTTAGCGGCACAGATACGCAGTATTTT.

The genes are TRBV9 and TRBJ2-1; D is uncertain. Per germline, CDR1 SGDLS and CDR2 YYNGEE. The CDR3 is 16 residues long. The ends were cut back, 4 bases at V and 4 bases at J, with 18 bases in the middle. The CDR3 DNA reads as TGTGCCAGCAGCCCCCCCTCAAACGTAAATTACAATGAGCAGTTCTTC. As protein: CASSPPSNVNYNEQFF.

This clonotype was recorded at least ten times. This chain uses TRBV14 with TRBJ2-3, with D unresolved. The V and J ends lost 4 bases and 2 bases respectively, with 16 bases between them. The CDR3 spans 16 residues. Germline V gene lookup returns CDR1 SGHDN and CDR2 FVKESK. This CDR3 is CASSLYMDRDTDTQYF. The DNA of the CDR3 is TGTGCCAGCAGCCTCTATATGGACCGTGACACAGATACGCAGTATTTT. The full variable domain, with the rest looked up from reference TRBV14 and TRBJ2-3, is EAGVTQFPSHSVIEKGQTVTLRCDPISGHDNLYWYRRVMGKEIKFLLHFVKESKQDESGMPNNRFLAERTGGTYSTLKVQPAELEDSGVYFCASSLYMDRDTDTQYFGPGTRLTVL.

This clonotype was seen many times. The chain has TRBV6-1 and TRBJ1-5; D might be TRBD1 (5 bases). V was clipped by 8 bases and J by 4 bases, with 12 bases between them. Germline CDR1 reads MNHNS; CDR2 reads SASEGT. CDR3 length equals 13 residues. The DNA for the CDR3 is TGTGCCAGCCGACAGCAGGGAAATCAGCCCCAGCATTTT. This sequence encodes CASRQQGNQPQHF.

CDR3 bases: TGTGCCAGCAGCTTATTTTTTTCTTGGACACCGGGGACCCAGTACTTC. It codes for CASSLFFSWTPGTQYF. The rearrangement uses TRBV11-1 and TRBJ2-5; weak D call: TRBD1 (5 bases). The CDR3 totals 16 residues. Germline V lookup: CDR1 SGHAT, CDR2 FQDESV (reference sequence). With 2 bases removed from V and 7 bases from J, the gap between germline ends came to 20 bases.

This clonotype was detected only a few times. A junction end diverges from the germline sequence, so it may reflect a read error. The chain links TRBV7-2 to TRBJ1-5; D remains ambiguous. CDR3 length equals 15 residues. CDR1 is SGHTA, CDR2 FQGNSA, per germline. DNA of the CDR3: TGTGCCAGCCGCTTAGCGTCGGATGGCAATCAGCCCCAGCATTTT. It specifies CASRLASDGNQPQHF.

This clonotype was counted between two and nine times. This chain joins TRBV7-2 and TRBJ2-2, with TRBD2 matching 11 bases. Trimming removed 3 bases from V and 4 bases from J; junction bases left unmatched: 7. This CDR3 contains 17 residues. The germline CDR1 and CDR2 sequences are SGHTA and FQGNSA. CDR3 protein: CASSLTSGAIGTGELFF. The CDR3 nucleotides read TGTGCCAGCAGCTTGACTAGCGGGGCAATAGGCACCGGGGAGCTGTTTTTT.

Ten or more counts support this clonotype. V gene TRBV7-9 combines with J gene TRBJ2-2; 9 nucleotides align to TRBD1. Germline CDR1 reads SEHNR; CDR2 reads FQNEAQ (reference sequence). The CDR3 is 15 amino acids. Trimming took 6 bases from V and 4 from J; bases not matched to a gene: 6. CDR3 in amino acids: CASRAGTGITGELFF. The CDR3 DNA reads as TGTGCCAGCAGGGCCGGGACAGGGATCACCGGGGAGCTGTTTTTT.

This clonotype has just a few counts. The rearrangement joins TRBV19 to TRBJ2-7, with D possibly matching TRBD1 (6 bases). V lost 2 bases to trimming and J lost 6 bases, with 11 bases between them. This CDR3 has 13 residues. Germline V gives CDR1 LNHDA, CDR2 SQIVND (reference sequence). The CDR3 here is CASSIRGYGEQYF. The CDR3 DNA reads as TGTGCCAGTAGTATAAGGGGGTACGGCGAGCAGTACTTC.

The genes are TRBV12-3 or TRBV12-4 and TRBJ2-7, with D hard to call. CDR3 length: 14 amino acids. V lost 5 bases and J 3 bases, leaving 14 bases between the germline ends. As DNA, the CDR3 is TGTGCCAGCAGTAAGGTCGGTCAAAACTACGAGCAGTACTTC. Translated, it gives CASSKVGQNYEQYF.

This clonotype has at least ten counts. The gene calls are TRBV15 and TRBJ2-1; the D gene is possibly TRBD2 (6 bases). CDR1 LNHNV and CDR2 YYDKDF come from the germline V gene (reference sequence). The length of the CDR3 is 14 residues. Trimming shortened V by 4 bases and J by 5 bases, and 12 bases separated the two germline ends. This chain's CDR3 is CATSTRTTNNEQFF. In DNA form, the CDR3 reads TGTGCCACCAGCACTCGGACTACTAACAATGAGCAGTTCTTC.

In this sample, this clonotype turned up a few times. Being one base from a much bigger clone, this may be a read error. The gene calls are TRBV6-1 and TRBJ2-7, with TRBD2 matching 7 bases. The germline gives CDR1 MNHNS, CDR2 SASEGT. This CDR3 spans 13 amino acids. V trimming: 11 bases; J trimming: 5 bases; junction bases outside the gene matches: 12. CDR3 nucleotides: TGTGCCGTCTTGGGGGGGATGATCAACGAGCAGTACTTC. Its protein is CAVLGGMINEQYF.

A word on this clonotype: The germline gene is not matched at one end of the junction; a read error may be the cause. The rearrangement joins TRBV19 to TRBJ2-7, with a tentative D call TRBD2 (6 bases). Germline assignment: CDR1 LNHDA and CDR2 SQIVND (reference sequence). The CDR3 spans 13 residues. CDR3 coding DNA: TGTGCCAGTAGGGGACTCCTAACCTACGAGAAGTACTTC. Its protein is CASRGLLTYEKYF.